The rows below give T cell receptor beta chains drawn from one sample of a study of blood T cell repertoires in COVID-19. Repertoires were generated with immunoSEQ multiplex PCR, while TCRdb's copy carries only in-frame clones and drops some. The sample consists of roughly 400,000 clones, more than 75% of them appearing once. The material sequenced was peripheral blood. The receptors stem from a woman in her sixties or seventies with COVID-19, enrolled during active disease. The CDR3 runs from the conserved cysteine through the conserved F or W. Each record gives: J gene, clone size, V gene, D gene, CDR3 protein, CDR3 DNA. A D gene is named only where the DNA matches it firmly. Part of the rows lack a size; the others show once, few, many or a class for expanded clones.

TRBJ2-1 NA TRBV19 TRBD1 CASSLRQGARNEQFF TGTGCCAGTAGTTTAAGACAGGGGGCAAGGAATGAGCAGTTCTTC
TRBJ1-3 NA TRBV19 NA CASTPRRAGPSSGNTIYF TGTGCCAGTACCCCGCGGAGGGCAGGTCCCTCGTCTGGAAACACCATATATTTT
TRBJ1-1 NA TRBV27 NA CASSLSLTWALTEAFF TGTGCCAGCAGTTTATCGTTGACATGGGCCCTCACTGAAGCTTTCTTT
TRBJ1-1 few TRBV11-2 NA CASSLRSGLRTEAFF TGTGCCAGCAGCTTAAGATCAGGTCTGCGCACTGAAGCTTTCTTT
TRBJ2-3 NA TRBV9 TRBD2 CASSAWGGDTDTQYF TGTGCCAGCAGCGCCTGGGGGGGGGACACAGATACGCAGTATTTT
TRBJ1-1 once TRBV19 TRBD1 CASSPRTGGSKVAFF TGTGCCAGTAGTCCCCGGACAGGGGGCTCCAAAGTGGCTTTCTTT
TRBJ2-1 NA TRBV30 NA CAWSMGYEQFF TGTGCCTGGAGTATGGGCTATGAGCAGTTCTTC
TRBJ1-2 NA TRBV6-5 NA CASSDTYGYTF TGTGCCAGCAGCGACACCTATGGCTACACCTTC
TRBJ1-1 NA TRBV5-8 NA CASSLRGQATEAFF TGTGCCAGCAGCTTGCGCGGGCAGGCCACTGAAGCTTTCTTT
TRBJ1-1 NA TRBV6-1 TRBD1 CASSAQTGQGAFNTEAFF TGTGCCAGCAGTGCCCAAACGGGACAGGGGGCTTTTAACACTGAAGCTTTCTTT
TRBJ2-5 once TRBV6-4 TRBD1 CASRGTDQETQYF TGTGCCAGCAGGGGGACAGACCAAGAGACCCAGTACTTC
TRBJ2-3 NA TRBV30 NA CAWTTGAGVDTQYF TGTGCCTGGACGACAGGGGCGGGGGTAGATACGCAGTATTTT
TRBJ2-7 NA TRBV6-1 TRBD1 CASSERFYRGQGGRLVSEQYF TGTGCCAGCAGTGAAAGGTTTTACAGAGGACAGGGGGGAAGATTGGTGAGCGAGCAGTACTTC
TRBJ2-2 NA TRBV7-6 TRBD2 CASSLSGAGTGELFF TGTGCCAGCAGCTTAAGCGGGGCGGGGACCGGGGAGCTGTTTTTT
TRBJ1-6 NA TRBV10-3 NA CAISSTVSSYNSPLHF TGTGCCATCAGTTCGACAGTGAGCTCCTATAATTCACCCCTCCACTTT
TRBJ1-5 NA TRBV28 NA CASSGNRENQPQHF TGTGCCAGCAGCGGGAACAGGGAAAATCAGCCCCAGCATTTT
TRBJ1-1 NA TRBV5-1 NA CASKELNTEAFF TGCGCCAGCAAGGAGCTGAACACTGAAGCTTTCTTT
TRBJ1-2 NA TRBV5-1 NA CASSSVGLGEDWRYTF TGCGCCAGCAGCTCCGTCGGGTTGGGGGAGGATTGGCGCTACACCTTC
TRBJ1-4 NA TRBV19 TRBD1 CASSDGQGRYGKKLFF TGTGCCAGTAGTGACGGACAGGGCCGTTATGGAAAAAAACTGTTTTTT
TRBJ1-5 few TRBV2 TRBD1 CASSEGQGGNQPQHF TGTGCCAGCAGCGAAGGACAGGGAGGCAATCAGCCCCAGCATTTT
TRBJ1-2 NA TRBV12-5 NA CASGPGLNYGYTF TGTGCTAGTGGCCCCGGTCTTAACTATGGCTACACCTTC
TRBJ1-6 NA TRBV7-9 NA CASSSDSYNSPLHF TGTGCCAGCAGCTCGGACAGTTATAATTCACCCCTCCACTTT
TRBJ2-7 NA TRBV3-1/TRBV3-2 NA CASSQDTSSYEQYF TGTGCCAGCAGCCAAGATACCAGCTCCTACGAGCAGTACTTC
TRBJ2-7 NA TRBV11-2 NA CASSLGVLTYEQYF TGTGCCAGCAGCTTAGGAGTTCTTACCTACGAGCAGTACTTC
TRBJ2-3 NA TRBV12-3/TRBV12-4 NA CASSLSYYTQYF TGTGCCAGCAGTTTATCTTACTATACGCAGTATTTT
TRBJ2-3 NA TRBV15 TRBD1 CATRGTGGFTDTQYF TGTGCCACGAGGGGGACAGGGGGTTTCACAGATACGCAGTATTTT
TRBJ1-4 NA TRBV7-9 NA CASSPMEGRGGKLFF TGTGCCAGCAGCCCAATGGAGGGTCGCGGAGGGAAACTGTTTTTT
TRBJ1-6 NA TRBV6-5 TRBD1 CASSWEGQGQSPLHF TGTGCCAGCAGTTGGGAAGGACAGGGACAATCACCCCTCCACTTT
TRBJ1-4 NA TRBV9 NA CASREDIPKNEKLFF TGTGCCAGCAGAGAGGACATTCCCAAAAATGAAAAACTGTTTTTT
TRBJ2-3 NA TRBV7-3 TRBD2 CASSISGGSTDTQYF TGTGCCAGCAGCATTAGCGGGGGTAGCACAGATACGCAGTATTTT
TRBJ1-3 NA TRBV7-6 NA CASSHLSRGTGNTIYF TGTGCCAGCAGCCACCTCTCGAGGGGGACTGGAAACACCATATATTTT
TRBJ1-2 NA TRBV7-9 NA CASSLVGRFGGYTF TGTGCCAGCAGCTTAGTCGGGAGGTTCGGTGGCTACACCTTC
TRBJ1-1 NA TRBV13 NA CASSIGRSNTEAFF TGTGCCAGCAGCATAGGGAGGAGTAACACTGAAGCTTTCTTT
TRBJ2-6 NA TRBV5-1 NA CASSPKTGASGANVLTF TGCGCCAGCAGCCCTAAGACAGGAGCCTCTGGGGCCAACGTCCTGACTTTC
TRBJ1-5 NA TRBV5-1 NA CASARDPGSNQPQHF TGCGCCAGCGCCCGAGACCCGGGGAGCAATCAGCCCCAGCATTTT
TRBJ1-4 NA TRBV6-6 TRBD1 CASRLQGAGEKLFF TGTGCCAGCAGGCTGCAGGGGGCTGGTGAAAAACTGTTTTTT
TRBJ1-1 NA TRBV19 NA CASSIRGSSTAFF TGTGCCAGTAGTATTAGGGGTTCCTCAACGGCTTTCTTT
TRBJ2-7 NA TRBV7-9 TRBD2 CASSLDWGGSYEQYF TGTGCCAGCAGCTTAGATTGGGGGGGCTCCTACGAGCAGTACTTC
TRBJ1-2 NA TRBV6-5 NA CASSYLGGGGYTF TGTGCCAGCAGTTACTTGGGGGGGGGTGGCTACACCTTC
TRBJ1-1 NA TRBV5-1 TRBD1 CASSPGTGAEAFF TGCGCCAGCAGCCCCGGGACAGGGGCTGAAGCTTTCTTT
TRBJ1-6 NA TRBV6-6 NA CASSRSPGTDVLRSPLHF TGTGCCAGCAGTCGTAGCCCCGGGACTGACGTACTTCGATCACCCCTCCACTTT
TRBJ2-5 NA TRBV3-1/TRBV3-2 NA CASSRGVGETQYF TGTGCCAGCAGCCGGGGGGTGGGAGAGACCCAGTACTTC
TRBJ1-2 NA TRBV6-5 NA CASSYDSGYGYTF TGTGCCAGCAGTTACGATTCGGGTTATGGCTACACCTTC
TRBJ2-4 once TRBV7-2 TRBD1 CASSLVTGKNIQYF TGTGCCAGCAGCTTAGTGACAGGGAAAAACATTCAGTACTTC
TRBJ2-7 NA TRBV19 TRBD1 CASSIRGTGGYEQYF TGTGCCAGTAGTATCCGGGGGACAGGGGGTTACGAGCAGTACTTC
TRBJ1-1 once TRBV28 TRBD1 CASSSPGQPRGTEAFF TGTGCCAGCAGTTCCCCGGGACAGCCTCGTGGGACTGAAGCTTTCTTT
TRBJ1-4 NA TRBV5-1 TRBD1 CASSWSGTGYEKLFF TGCGCCAGCAGCTGGAGCGGGACAGGGTATGAAAAACTGTTTTTT
TRBJ2-7 NA TRBV7-2 TRBD2 CASSWGLADPYEQYF TGTGCCAGCAGCTGGGGACTAGCGGATCCCTACGAGCAGTACTTC
TRBJ2-5 NA TRBV7-3 NA CASSSGGLGTQYF TGTGCCAGCAGCTCCGGGGGGCTGGGGACCCAGTACTTC
TRBJ1-1 NA TRBV18 NA CASSPIWGKEAFF TGTGCCAGCTCACCGATCTGGGGCAAGGAAGCTTTCTTT
TRBJ1-4 NA TRBV2 NA CASSEQQGRNEKLFF TGTGCCAGCAGTGAACAGCAGGGCAGAAATGAAAAACTGTTTTTT
TRBJ1-4 NA TRBV7-6 NA CASSPLSRPRREKLFF TGTGCCAGCAGCCCATTGAGTCGGCCTAGGCGTGAAAAACTGTTTTTT
TRBJ1-5 NA TRBV19 TRBD1 CASSLGDDRGLFVSNQPQHF TGTGCCAGTAGCCTCGGCGACGACAGGGGGCTTTTTGTCAGCAATCAGCCCCAGCATTTT
TRBJ2-3 NA TRBV6-5 TRBD1 CASRRDRGTDTQYF TGTGCCAGCAGGAGGGACAGGGGCACAGATACGCAGTATTTT
TRBJ1-2 NA TRBV12-5 NA CASGYPAGSSYTF TGTGCTAGTGGGTACCCAGCAGGCTCCAGCTACACCTTC
TRBJ2-7 NA TRBV6-5 TRBD1 CASSHTTGTYEQYF TGTGCCAGCAGCCACACGACAGGGACCTACGAGCAGTACTTC
TRBJ1-5 NA TRBV15 NA CATSRERDSNQPQHF TGTGCCACCAGCAGGGAGAGGGATAGCAATCAGCCCCAGCATTTT